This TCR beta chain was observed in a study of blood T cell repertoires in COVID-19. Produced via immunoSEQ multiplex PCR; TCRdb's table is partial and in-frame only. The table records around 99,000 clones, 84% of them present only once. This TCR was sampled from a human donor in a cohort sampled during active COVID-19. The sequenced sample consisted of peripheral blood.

The CDR3 protein is CASTQGAGDEKLFF. CDR3 nucleotide sequence: TGTGCCAGCACACAGGGGGCCGGGGATGAAAAACTGTTTTTT. This chain connects TRBV28 to TRBJ1-4, with TRBD1 matching 9 bases. Germline loops: CDR1 MDHEN, CDR2 SYDVKM. With 7 bases clipped from V and 6 bases from J, the junction kept 6 bases outside the gene matches. The CDR3 contains 14 residues. Looking up the rest from reference TRBV28 and TRBJ1-4 gives the full variable domain: DVKVTQSSRYLVKRTGEKVFLECVQDMDHENMFWYRQDPGLGLRLIYFSYDVKMKEKGDIPEGYSVSREKKERFSLILESASTNQTSMYLCASTQGAGDEKLFFGSGTQLSVL.